The clone carrying this T cell receptor beta chain was seen at least ten times. These data originate in a study of T-cell reconstitution after alpha-beta-depleted transplantation in children. Preparation of the TCRbeta library was carried out with unique molecular identifiers. TCRdb passed the PCR reads through MiXCR, listing each CDR3 protein once. The sample carries over 400,000 distinct CDR3 sequences, 43% recorded once. V lost 3 bases, J lost 8 bases, and 8 bases stayed unmatched. The germline V gene encodes CDR1 SGHTA and CDR2 FQGNSA. There are 15 residues in the CDR3. Sequencing used PBMCs, obtained before TCRalphabeta/CD19-depleted stem cell transplant. This chain joins TRBV7-2 and TRBJ2-1, with 9 bases fitting TRBD1. This TCR was sampled from a girl aged 2 to 10 with aplastic anemia, due to receive a stem cell transplant. The CDR3 DNA reads TGTGCCAGCAGCTTGGGGACAGGGTTGGCCCATGAGCAGTTCTTC. Translation: CASSLGTGLAHEQFF.